These 27 T cell receptor beta chains originate from one sample sequenced in a study of T cells expressing NK-cell markers. TCRdb reprocessed the 5' RACE reads and stores each CDR3 protein as one record, lacking DNA. This table lists 300,000 to 500,000 distinct CDR3 sequences. The sequenced sample consisted of blood T cells: a sorted CD56 or NKG2C T cell subset, CD4+ or CD8+ T cells, or bulk PBMC T cells (not recorded which). These receptors came from a woman aged 45-59 years in good health.

J is TRBJ2-3 and V is TRBV18. This CDR3 spans 14 amino acids. Germline V CDR1 and CDR2: KGHSH, LQKENI. This CDR3 reads CASSPPGITDTQYF.

The chain uses TRBV7-9 and TRBJ2-7; TCRdb's D gene call, TRBD1, goes unchecked for lack of DNA. There are 16 residues in the CDR3. The germline gives CDR1 SEHNR, CDR2 FQNEAQ (reference sequence). This CDR3 is CASSLDFGGERDEQYF.

This chain uses TRBV7-2 with TRBJ2-1. The CDR3 length is 14 residues. Germline V gene data show CDR1 as SGHTA and CDR2 as FQGNSA. The CDR3 loop is CASSPTPYLVEQFF. Full variable domain (missing parts from reference TRBV7-2 and TRBJ2-1): GAGVSQSPSNKVTEKGKDVELRCDPISGHTALYWYRQSLGQGLEFLIYFQGNSAPDKSGLPSDRFSAERTGGSVSTLTIQRTQQEDSAVYLCASSPTPYLVEQFFGPGTRLTVL.

This chain connects TRBV20-1 to TRBJ2-3; the D call of TRBD1 rests on TCRdb alone, since no DNA is present to check it. In germline, CDR1 is DFQATT, CDR2 SNEGSKA (reference sequence). The CDR3 spans 14 residues. CDR3 protein: CSASRQGRTDTQYF.

The V and J genes are TRBV29-1 and TRBJ1-4. The V gene's germline CDR1 is SQVTM and CDR2 ANQGSEA. The CDR3 is 11 residues long. This CDR3 is CSVAINEKLFF.

This chain links TRBV12-3 or TRBV12-4 with TRBJ1-3; no DNA is available, so the TRBD1 call from TCRdb remains unchecked. This CDR3 contains 17 residues. CDR3 loop: CASSSGQARFAGNTIYF.

The V gene is TRBV5-1, the J gene TRBJ2-7; lacking DNA, the TRBD1 call made by TCRdb goes unchecked. CDR3 length equals 14 residues. CDR1 and CDR2 from the germline V gene are SGHRS and YFSETQ. The CDR3 sequence is CASSQPDSTYEQYF. The full variable domain, with the rest looked up from reference TRBV5-1 and TRBJ2-7, is KAGVTQTPRYLIKTRGQQVTLSCSPISGHRSVSWYQQTPGQGLQFLFEYFSETQRNKGNFPGRFSGRQFSNSRSEMNVSTLELGDSALYLCASSQPDSTYEQYFGPGTRLTVT.

The rearrangement uses TRBV12-3 or TRBV12-4 and TRBJ2-6. The CDR3 length is 13 residues. The CDR3 loop is CASSEDTSYVLTF.

This rearrangement joins TRBV7-9 to TRBJ2-1. Germline CDR1 reads SEHNR; CDR2 reads FQNEAQ (reference sequence). CDR3 length: 14 amino acids. CDR3 protein: CASSLERRQVEQFF.

The chain recombines TRBV20-1 with TRBJ2-1. From germline, CDR1 is DFQATT and CDR2 SNEGSKA (reference sequence). CDR3 length: 11 residues. CDR3 sequence: CSVRRYNEQFF.

The gene calls are TRBV4-2 and TRBJ2-5; TCRdb's D call, TRBD1, is unchecked because there is no DNA. Germline CDR1 reads LGHNA; CDR2 reads YNFKEQ. The CDR3 contains 13 residues. The chain's CDR3 is CASSHPGSETQYF.

V and J are TRBV7-3 and TRBJ2-1; checking the TCRdb D call of TRBD2 is not possible without DNA. Germline lookup yields CDR1 SGHTA and CDR2 FQGTGA. The CDR3 is 16 amino acids. Here the CDR3 reads CASSSYKAGVNNEQFF. Full variable domain (rest looked up from reference TRBV7-3 and TRBJ2-1): GAGVSQTPSNKVTEKGKYVELRCDPISGHTALYWYRQSLGQGPEFLIYFQGTGAADDSGLPNDRFFAVRPEGSVSTLKIQRTERGDSAVYLCASSSYKAGVNNEQFFGPGTRLTVL.

The CDR3 spells CASSETILTGQETQYF. The rearrangement uses TRBV5-1 and TRBJ2-5; the TRBD1 assignment by TCRdb is unverifiable without DNA. Germline V lookup: CDR1 SGHRS, CDR2 YFSETQ. The CDR3 runs to 16 residues. The full variable domain, rest sourced from reference TRBV5-1 and TRBJ2-5, is KAGVTQTPRYLIKTRGQQVTLSCSPISGHRSVSWYQQTPGQGLQFLFEYFSETQRNKGNFPGRFSGRQFSNSRSEMNVSTLELGDSALYLCASSETILTGQETQYFGPGTRLLVL.

This chain links TRBV5-4 with TRBJ2-5; lacking DNA, the TRBD2 call made by TCRdb goes unchecked. Looked up from germline, CDR1 is SGHNT and CDR2 is YYREEE (reference sequence). This CDR3 comprises 15 residues. CDR3 region: CASSGGTSVAATQYF.

This chain links TRBV5-1 with TRBJ2-2; TCRdb names TRBD1, which stays unverified in the absence of DNA. The CDR3 length is 19 residues. In germline, CDR1 is SGHRS, CDR2 YFSETQ. CDR3 residues: CASSSDRGSGTTYTGELFF.

The rearrangement uses TRBV4-1 and TRBJ2-3; TCRdb's D call, TRBD2, is unchecked because there is no DNA. The CDR3 is 18 amino acids. Germline assignment: CDR1 MGHRA and CDR2 YSYEKL. CDR3 in amino acids: CASSQETSGRAGTDTQYF.

V gene TRBV5-1 combines with J gene TRBJ2-1; lacking DNA, the TRBD1 call made by TCRdb goes unchecked. In germline, CDR1 is SGHRS, CDR2 YFSETQ. The CDR3 spans 14 residues. CDR3 protein: CASSFTPIRNEQFF.

The chain employs TRBV6-6 and TRBJ2-2; TCRdb reports TRBD1, a call that lacks DNA to check it against. Germline loops: CDR1 MNHNY, CDR2 SVGAGI (reference sequence). The CDR3 is made up of 16 amino acids. This CDR3 reads CASSYSRTGGTGELFF.

The chain recombines TRBV27 with TRBJ2-1; no DNA is available, so the TRBD1 call from TCRdb remains unchecked. Germline V CDR1 and CDR2: MNHEY, SMNVEV (reference sequence). The length of the CDR3 is 15 residues. CDR3 region: CASRPGQGADNEQFF.

Here the CDR3 reads CASSLTAMSEQFF. This rearrangement joins TRBV7-3 to TRBJ2-1. This CDR3 region has 13 residues. Germline V gives CDR1 SGHTA, CDR2 FQGTGA.

The V gene is TRBV19, the J gene TRBJ2-5. CDR1 and CDR2 (germline): LNHDA, SQIVND (reference sequence). The CDR3 sequence is 13 residues long. The CDR3 loop reads CASSQKTQETQYF.

The chain links TRBV24-1 to TRBJ2-3; lacking DNA, the TRBD2 call made by TCRdb goes unchecked. Germline V gene lookup returns CDR1 KGHDR and CDR2 SFDVKD. The length of the CDR3 is 16 residues. CDR3 residues: CATSVSASGRRDTQYF.

CDR3 sequence: CASSPADRGGETQYF. This rearrangement joins TRBV5-1 to TRBJ2-5; TCRdb reports TRBD1, a call that lacks DNA to check it against. There are 15 residues in the CDR3. Germline loops: CDR1 SGHRS, CDR2 YFSETQ.

The CDR3 sequence is CASSQDRGGPLPESGDTQYF. This chain links TRBV4-2 with TRBJ2-3; TCRdb calls TRBD2, which cannot be checked without DNA. Germline-derived CDR1 and CDR2 are LGHNA and YNFKEQ. This CDR3 contains 20 residues.

This chain connects TRBV6-2 or TRBV6-3 to TRBJ2-6; there is no DNA to check the TCRdb D call of TRBD1. The V gene's germline CDR1 is MNHEY and CDR2 SVGEGT. CDR3 length equals 16 residues. CDR3 in amino acids: CASRDRGLTGANVLTF.

This chain connects TRBV12-3 or TRBV12-4 to TRBJ2-7; TCRdb calls TRBD1, which cannot be checked without DNA. The CDR3 covers 12 residues. The CDR3 sequence is CASSPAGYEQYF.

V usage is TRBV6-2 or TRBV6-3 and J usage is TRBJ2-1. The CDR3 spans 12 residues. CDR1 and CDR2 from the germline V gene are MNHEY and SVGEGT. Here the CDR3 reads CASSYWVDEQFF.